These 7 T cell receptor beta chains came from one sample sequenced in a study of metastatic and nonmetastatic thyroid tumors. No patient received treatment before thyroid surgery. With MiXCR, TCRdb reprocessed the PCR reads. The sample includes some 84,000 clones, roughly 8.6% of them seen just once. The sequenced sample consisted of blood. All receptors come from a female donor with papillary thyroid cancer or a benign thyroid nodule (not recorded which). Some clones in this sample may be carry-over from other donors' samples.

V and J are TRBV18 and TRBJ1-3; 8 nucleotides agree with TRBD1. CDR3 length: 17 residues. Unmatched junction bases numbered 14, after V lost 1 base and J lost 9 bases. The germline gives CDR1 KGHSH, CDR2 LQKENI. The DNA of the CDR3 is TGTGCCAGCTCACCACGAGCCTCCGGGACAGGAGTAAGCACCATATATTTT. This encodes CASSPRASGTGVSTIYF.

This clone was picked up many times. The V gene is TRBV3-1, the J gene TRBJ1-2, with TRBD1 matching 7 bases. The germline CDR1 and CDR2 sequences are LGHDT and YNNKEL (reference sequence). CDR3 size: 13 residues. J was trimmed by 8 bases and V by 4 bases; bases with no gene match: 7. The CDR3 reads CASSPRQGGGYTF. In DNA, the CDR3 is TGTGCCAGCAGCCCCAGACAGGGTGGCGGCTACACCTTC.

This clone showed up many times. This CDR3 is also generated by other DNA sequences in the sample. The chain joins TRBV12-3 or TRBV12-4 to TRBJ2-2; TRBD1 might be the D (5 bases). This CDR3 spans 12 amino acids. Trimming removed 8 bases from V and 7 bases from J, with 11 bases in between. CDR3 DNA: TGTGCCAGCGCAAGGGGCGGCGGGGAGCTGTTTTTT. This translates into CASARGGGELFF.

This clone was seen ten or more times. The chain combines TRBV27 with TRBJ1-2, with 8 positions matching TRBD1. This CDR3 has 14 amino acids. With 6 bases clipped from V and 4 bases from J, the junction kept 7 bases outside the gene matches. In germline, CDR1 is MNHEY, CDR2 SMNVEV (reference sequence). CDR3 sequence: CASSPRQGSYGYTF. Here the CDR3 DNA reads TGTGCCAGCAGCCCTCGACAGGGGAGCTATGGCTACACCTTC.

This chain links TRBV6-1 with TRBJ2-2, with TRBD1 matching 11 bases. The junction had 10 bases not matched to a gene; V was cut back by 4 bases and J by 6 bases. The CDR3 covers 17 residues. Per germline, CDR1 MNHNS and CDR2 SASEGT. CDR3 loop: CASSVRDRGNWAGELFF. The DNA for the CDR3 is TGTGCCAGCAGTGTCCGGGACAGGGGGAATTGGGCCGGGGAGCTGTTTTTT.

This clone occurred many times. This chain links TRBV2 with TRBJ2-2; TRBD1 matches at 7 bases. V dropped 4 bases and J dropped 5; count of bases not matched to a gene: 4. This CDR3 is 14 amino acids long. CDR1 is SNHLY, CDR2 FYNNEI, per germline. This CDR3 is CASSGGRGTGELFF. DNA for the CDR3: TGTGCCAGCAGTGGGGGCAGGGGGACCGGGGAGCTGTTTTTT.

This clone has ten or more counts. The rearrangement links TRBV19 to TRBJ2-5; 8 nucleotides match TRBD1. Germline CDR1 reads LNHDA; CDR2 reads SQIVND (reference sequence). The CDR3 extends over 15 amino acids. V shed 5 bases and J 1 base; nucleotides not matched to a gene: 6. CDR3 coding DNA: TGTGCCAGTAGTCACACCGGGACAGGCCAAGAGACCCAGTACTTC. Its translation is CASSHTGTGQETQYF.